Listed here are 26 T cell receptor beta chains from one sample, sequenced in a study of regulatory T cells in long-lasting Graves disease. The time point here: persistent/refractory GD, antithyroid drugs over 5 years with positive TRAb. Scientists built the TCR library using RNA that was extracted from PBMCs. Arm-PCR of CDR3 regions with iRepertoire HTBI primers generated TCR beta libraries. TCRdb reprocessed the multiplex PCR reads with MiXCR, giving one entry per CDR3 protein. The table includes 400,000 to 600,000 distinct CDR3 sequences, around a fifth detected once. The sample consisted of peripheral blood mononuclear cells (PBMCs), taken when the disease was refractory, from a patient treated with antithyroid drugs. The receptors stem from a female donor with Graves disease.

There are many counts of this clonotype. The CDR3 DNA reads TGTGCCAGCAGCGTAAGCCGAGACGGCAGCCGGGAGACCCAGTACTTC. Amino acids: CASSVSRDGSRETQYF. The chain couples TRBV9 to TRBJ2-5; D is uncertain. CDR1 is SGDLS and CDR2 is YYNGEE in the germline V gene. CDR3 length: 16 amino acids. The germline V and J ends were trimmed by 1 base and 5 bases, with 18 bases remaining between them.

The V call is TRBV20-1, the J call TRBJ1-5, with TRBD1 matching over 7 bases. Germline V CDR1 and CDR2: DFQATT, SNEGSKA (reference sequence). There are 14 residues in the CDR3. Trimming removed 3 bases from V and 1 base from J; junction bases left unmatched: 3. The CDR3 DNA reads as TGCAGTGCTAGCCGGGACAGCAGCAATCAGCCCCAGCATTTT. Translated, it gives CSASRDSSNQPQHF.

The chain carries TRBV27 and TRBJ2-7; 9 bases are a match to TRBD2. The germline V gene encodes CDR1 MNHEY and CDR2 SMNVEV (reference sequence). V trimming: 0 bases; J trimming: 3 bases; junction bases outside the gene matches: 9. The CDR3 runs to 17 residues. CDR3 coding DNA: TGTGCCAGCAGTTTATCCACCCTAGCGGGAAGTTTCTACGAGCAGTACTTC. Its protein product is CASSLSTLAGSFYEQYF.

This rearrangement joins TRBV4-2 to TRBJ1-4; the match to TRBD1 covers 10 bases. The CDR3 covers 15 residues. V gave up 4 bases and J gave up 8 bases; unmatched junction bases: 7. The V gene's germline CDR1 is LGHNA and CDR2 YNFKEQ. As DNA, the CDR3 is TGTGCCAGCAGCCGCAGCCGGGACAGGGGAGAAAAACTGTTTTTT. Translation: CASSRSRDRGEKLFF.

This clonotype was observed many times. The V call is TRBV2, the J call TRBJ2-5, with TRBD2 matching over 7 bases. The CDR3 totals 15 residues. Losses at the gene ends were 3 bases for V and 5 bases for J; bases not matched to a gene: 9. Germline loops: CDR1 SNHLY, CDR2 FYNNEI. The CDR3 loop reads CASSDPGLSRETQYF. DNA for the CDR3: TGTGCCAGCAGTGATCCGGGACTATCTCGGGAGACCCAGTACTTC. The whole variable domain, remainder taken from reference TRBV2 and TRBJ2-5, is EPEVTQTPSHQVTQMGQEVILRCVPISNHLYFYWYRQILGQKVEFLVSFYNNEISEKSEIFDDQFSVERPDGSNFTLKIRSTKLEDSAMYFCASSDPGLSRETQYFGPGTRLLVL.

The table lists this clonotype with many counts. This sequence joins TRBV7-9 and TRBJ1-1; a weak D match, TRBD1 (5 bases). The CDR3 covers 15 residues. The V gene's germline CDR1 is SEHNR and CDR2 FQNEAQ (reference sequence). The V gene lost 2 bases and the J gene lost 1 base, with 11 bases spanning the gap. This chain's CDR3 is CASSLSAGGNTEAFF. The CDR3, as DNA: TGTGCCAGCAGCTTAAGCGCCGGGGGGAACACTGAAGCTTTCTTT.

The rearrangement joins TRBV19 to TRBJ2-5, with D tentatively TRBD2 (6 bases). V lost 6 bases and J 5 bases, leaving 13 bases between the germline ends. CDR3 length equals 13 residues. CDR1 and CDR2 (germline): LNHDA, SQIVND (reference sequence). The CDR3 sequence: CASRSGRSETQYF. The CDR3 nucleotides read TGTGCCAGTAGGTCCGGGAGAAGCGAGACCCAGTACTTC.

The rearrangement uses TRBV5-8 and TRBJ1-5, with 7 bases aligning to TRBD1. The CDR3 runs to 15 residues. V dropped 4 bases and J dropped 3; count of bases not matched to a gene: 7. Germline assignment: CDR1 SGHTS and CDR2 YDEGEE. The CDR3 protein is CASSRGQGDNQPQHF. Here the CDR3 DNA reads TGTGCCAGCAGCCGAGGGCAGGGGGACAATCAGCCCCAGCATTTT.

DNA of the CDR3: TGTGCCAGCAGCGTAGAAGGGAGGGGGGCCAACGTCCTGACTTTC. Translation: CASSVEGRGANVLTF. The V and J genes are TRBV9 and TRBJ2-6, with D maybe TRBD2 (6 bases). Between the trimmed V and J ends, which lost 0 bases and 4 bases, there was a span of 8 bases. Germline loops: CDR1 SGDLS, CDR2 YYNGEE. The CDR3 totals 15 residues.

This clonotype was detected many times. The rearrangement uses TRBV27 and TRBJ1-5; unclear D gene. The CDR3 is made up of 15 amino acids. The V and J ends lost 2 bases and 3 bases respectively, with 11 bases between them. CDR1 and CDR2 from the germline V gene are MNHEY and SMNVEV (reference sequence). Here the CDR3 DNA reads TGTGCCAGCAGTTTAGATGCAGCCGCCAATCAGCCCCAGCATTTT. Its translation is CASSLDAAANQPQHF.

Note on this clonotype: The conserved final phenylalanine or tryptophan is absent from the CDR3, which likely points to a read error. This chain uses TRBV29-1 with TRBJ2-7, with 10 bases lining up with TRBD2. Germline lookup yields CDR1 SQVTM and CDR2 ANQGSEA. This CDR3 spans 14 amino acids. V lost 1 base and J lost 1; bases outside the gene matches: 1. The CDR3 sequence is CSVEGTSGSYEQYL. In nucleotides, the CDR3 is TGCAGCGTTGAAGGGACTAGCGGATCCTACGAGCAGTACCTC.

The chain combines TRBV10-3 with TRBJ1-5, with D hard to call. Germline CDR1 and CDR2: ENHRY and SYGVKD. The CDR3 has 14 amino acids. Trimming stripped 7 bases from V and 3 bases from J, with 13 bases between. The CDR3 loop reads CAIKGQEFNQPQHF. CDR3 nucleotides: TGTGCCATCAAAGGGCAGGAGTTCAATCAGCCCCAGCATTTT.

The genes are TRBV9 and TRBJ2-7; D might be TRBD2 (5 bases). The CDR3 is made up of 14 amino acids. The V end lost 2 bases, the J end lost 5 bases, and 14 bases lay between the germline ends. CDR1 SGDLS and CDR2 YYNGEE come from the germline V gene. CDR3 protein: CASSVTGEGNEQYF. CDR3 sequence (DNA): TGTGCCAGCAGCGTGACTGGCGAGGGCAACGAGCAGTACTTC. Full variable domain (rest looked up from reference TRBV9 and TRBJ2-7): DSGVTQTPKHLITATGQRVTLRCSPRSGDLSVYWYQQSLDQGLQFLIQYYNGEERAKGNILERFSAQQFPDLHSELNLSSLELGDSALYFCASSVTGEGNEQYFGPGTRLTVT.

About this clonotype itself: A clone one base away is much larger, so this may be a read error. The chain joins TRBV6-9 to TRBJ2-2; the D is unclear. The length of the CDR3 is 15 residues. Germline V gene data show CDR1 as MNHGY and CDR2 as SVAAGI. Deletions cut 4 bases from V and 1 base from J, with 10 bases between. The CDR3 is CASSSITLNTGELFF. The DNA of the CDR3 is TGTGCCAGCAGTTCGATCACTTTGAACACCGGGGAGCTGTTTTTT.

CDR3 nucleotides: TGTGCCAGCAGTCTCAGAGCCGGGACACCGGGCGGGGAGACCCAGTACTTC. It specifies CASSLRAGTPGGETQYF. This chain uses TRBV3-1 with TRBJ2-5, with D possibly matching TRBD1 (6 bases). This CDR3 spans 17 amino acids. CDR1 LGHDT and CDR2 YNNKEL come from the germline V gene (reference sequence). V shed 6 bases and J shed 5 bases, with 25 bases lying between them.

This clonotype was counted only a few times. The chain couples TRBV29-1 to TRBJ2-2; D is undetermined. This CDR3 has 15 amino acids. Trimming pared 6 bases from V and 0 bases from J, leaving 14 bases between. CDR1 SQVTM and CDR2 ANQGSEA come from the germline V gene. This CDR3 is CSVPKDVANTGELFF. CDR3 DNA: TGCAGCGTCCCTAAGGATGTAGCGAACACCGGGGAGCTGTTTTTT.

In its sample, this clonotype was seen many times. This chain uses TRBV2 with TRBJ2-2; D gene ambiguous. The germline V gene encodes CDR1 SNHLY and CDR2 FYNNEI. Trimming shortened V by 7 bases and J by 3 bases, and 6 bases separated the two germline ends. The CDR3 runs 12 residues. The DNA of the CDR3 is TGTGCCAGCACGGAAGACACCGGGGAGCTGTTTTTT. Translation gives CASTEDTGELFF. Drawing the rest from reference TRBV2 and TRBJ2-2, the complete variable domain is EPEVTQTPSHQVTQMGQEVILRCVPISNHLYFYWYRQILGQKVEFLVSFYNNEISEKSEIFDDQFSVERPDGSNFTLKIRSTKLEDSAMYFCASTEDTGELFFGEGSRLTVL.

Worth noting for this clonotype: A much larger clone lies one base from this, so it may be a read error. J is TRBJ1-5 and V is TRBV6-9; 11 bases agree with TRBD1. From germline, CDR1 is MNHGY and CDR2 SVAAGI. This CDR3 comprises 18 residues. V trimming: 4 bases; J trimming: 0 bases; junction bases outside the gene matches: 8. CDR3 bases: TGTGCCAGCAGTTGCCCTGGGACAGGGGGACTTAGCAATCAGCCCCAGCATTTT. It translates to CASSCPGTGGLSNQPQHF.

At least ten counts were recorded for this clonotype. DNA for the CDR3: TGTGCCAGCAGCATGCTTGGGACTGAAGCTTTCTTT. Translated: CASSMLGTEAFF. The V call is TRBV11-1, the J call TRBJ1-1; unclear D gene. Germline values: CDR1 SGHAT, CDR2 FQDESV (reference sequence). The CDR3 extends over 12 amino acids. Trimming shortened V by 5 bases and J by 5 bases, and 9 bases separated the two germline ends.

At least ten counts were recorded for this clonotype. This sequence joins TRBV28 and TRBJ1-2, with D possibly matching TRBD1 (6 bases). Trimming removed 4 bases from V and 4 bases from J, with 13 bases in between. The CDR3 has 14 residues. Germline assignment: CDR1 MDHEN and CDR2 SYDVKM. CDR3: CASSSPSQGYGYTF. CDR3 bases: TGTGCCAGCAGTTCACCATCACAGGGCTATGGCTACACCTTC.

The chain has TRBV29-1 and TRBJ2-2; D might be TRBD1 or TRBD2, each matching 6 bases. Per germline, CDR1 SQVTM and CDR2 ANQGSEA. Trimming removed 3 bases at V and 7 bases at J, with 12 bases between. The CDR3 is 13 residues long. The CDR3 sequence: CSVEEGGNGELFF. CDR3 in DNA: TGCAGCGTTGAGGAGGGGGGAAACGGGGAGCTGTTTTTT.

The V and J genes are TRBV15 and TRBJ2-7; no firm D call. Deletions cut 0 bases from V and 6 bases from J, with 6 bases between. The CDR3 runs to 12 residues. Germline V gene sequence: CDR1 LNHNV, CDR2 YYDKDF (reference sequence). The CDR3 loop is CATSRDRSEQYF. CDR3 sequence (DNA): TGTGCCACCAGCAGAGATAGGTCCGAGCAGTACTTC.

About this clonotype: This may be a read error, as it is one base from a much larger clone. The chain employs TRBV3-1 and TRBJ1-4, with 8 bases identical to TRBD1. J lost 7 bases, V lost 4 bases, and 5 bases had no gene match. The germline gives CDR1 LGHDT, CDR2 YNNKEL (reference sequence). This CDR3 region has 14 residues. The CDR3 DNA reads TGTGCCAGCAGCCCCGGACAGGGACCTGAAAAACTGTTTTTT. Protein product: CASSPGQGPEKLFF.

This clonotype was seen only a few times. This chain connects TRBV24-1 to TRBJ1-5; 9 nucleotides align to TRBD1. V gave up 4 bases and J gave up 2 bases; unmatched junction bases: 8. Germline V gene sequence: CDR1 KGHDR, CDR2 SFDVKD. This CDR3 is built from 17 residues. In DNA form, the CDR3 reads TGTGCCACCAGTGACCCCCGGACAGGGGAGGGCAATCAGCCCCAGCATTTT. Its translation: CATSDPRTGEGNQPQHF.

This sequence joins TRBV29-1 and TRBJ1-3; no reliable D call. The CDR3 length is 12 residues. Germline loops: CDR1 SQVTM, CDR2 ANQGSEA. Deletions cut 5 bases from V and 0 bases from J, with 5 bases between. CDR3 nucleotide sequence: TGCAGCGTTTGGGACTCTGGAAACACCATATATTTT. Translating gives CSVWDSGNTIYF.

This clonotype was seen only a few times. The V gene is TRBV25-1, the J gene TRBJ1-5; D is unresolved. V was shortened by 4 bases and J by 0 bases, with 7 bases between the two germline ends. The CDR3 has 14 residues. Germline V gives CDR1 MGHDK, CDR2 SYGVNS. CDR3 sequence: CASSGFGSNQPQHF. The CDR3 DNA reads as TGTGCCAGCAGTGGATTTGGTAGCAATCAGCCCCAGCATTTT.